The rows below give T cell receptor beta chains drawn from one sample of a study of blood T cell repertoires in COVID-19. The data were produced by immunoSEQ multiplex PCR, yet TCRdb's version contains in-frame clones alone and is incomplete. The sample contains over 60,000 clones, 76% of which appear only once. The sequenced material came from peripheral blood. The receptors come from a man aged 55-75 years with COVID-19, enrolled during active disease. Both conserved end residues are part of each CDR3. The order of the fields is CDR3 protein, CDR3 DNA, clone size, V gene, D gene, J gene. D genes are given only for firm matches. The size of a clone is reported for some rows only, either as once, few or many, or as a class for expanded clones.

CDR3aa: CSASAGGPDTQYF; CDR3nt: TGCAGTGCTAGTGCGGGGGGCCCAGATACGCAGTATTTT; abundance: once; v_gene: TRBV20-1; d_gene: TRBD2; j_gene: TRBJ2-3
CDR3aa: CASSLTGSAPYNEQFF; CDR3nt: TGCGCCAGCAGCTTGACAGGTTCTGCCCCGTACAATGAGCAGTTCTTC; abundance: -; v_gene: TRBV5-1; d_gene: -; j_gene: TRBJ2-1
CDR3aa: CASSLAGGANNSPLHF; CDR3nt: TGTGCCAGCAGCTTAGCTGGCGGAGCCAATAATTCACCCCTCCACTTT; abundance: -; v_gene: TRBV7-9; d_gene: -; j_gene: TRBJ1-6
CDR3aa: CASSPSLGVGAEAFF; CDR3nt: TGTGCCAGCAGTCCGTCCCTCGGTGTAGGGGCTGAAGCTTTCTTT; abundance: once; v_gene: TRBV7-9; d_gene: -; j_gene: TRBJ1-1
CDR3aa: CASRSGKENEQFF; CDR3nt: TGTGCTAGTCGGTCGGGGAAGGAAAATGAGCAGTTCTTC; abundance: -; v_gene: TRBV12-5; d_gene: -; j_gene: TRBJ2-1
CDR3aa: CASSHGENEKLFF; CDR3nt: TGTGCCAGCAGCCATGGAGAAAATGAAAAACTGTTTTTT; abundance: -; v_gene: TRBV3-1/TRBV3-2; d_gene: -; j_gene: TRBJ1-4
CDR3aa: CASSLQDYGYTF; CDR3nt: TGTGCCAGCAGTCTCCAGGACTATGGCTACACCTTC; abundance: -; v_gene: TRBV28; d_gene: -; j_gene: TRBJ1-2
CDR3aa: CASSPRGTTDTQYF; CDR3nt: TGTGCCAGCTCACCGCGGGGTACCACAGATACGCAGTATTTT; abundance: few; v_gene: TRBV18; d_gene: -; j_gene: TRBJ2-3
CDR3aa: CASSQARGTGELFF; CDR3nt: TGCGCCAGCAGCCAAGCACGGGGCACCGGGGAGCTGTTTTTT; abundance: -; v_gene: TRBV4-1; d_gene: -; j_gene: TRBJ2-2
CDR3aa: CASSEGGQGASRGYTF; CDR3nt: TGTGCCAGCAGCGAAGGGGGACAGGGGGCTTCGCGTGGCTACACCTTC; abundance: -; v_gene: TRBV2; d_gene: TRBD1; j_gene: TRBJ1-2
CDR3aa: CASSPRRLAGGPGGELFF; CDR3nt: TGTGCCAGCAGCCCCAGGCGCCTAGCGGGAGGGCCGGGCGGGGAGCTGTTTTTT; abundance: -; v_gene: TRBV3-1/TRBV3-2; d_gene: TRBD2; j_gene: TRBJ2-2
CDR3aa: CAIGRTSQETQYF; CDR3nt: TGTGCCATCGGGAGGACGAGCCAAGAGACCCAGTACTTC; abundance: once; v_gene: TRBV10-3; d_gene: -; j_gene: TRBJ2-5
CDR3aa: CASSDSTGFGYTF; CDR3nt: TGTGCCAGCAGTGACTCAACAGGGTTTGGCTACACCTTC; abundance: -; v_gene: TRBV6-5; d_gene: -; j_gene: TRBJ1-2
CDR3aa: CASSLQGGNQPQHF; CDR3nt: TGTGCCAGCAGCCTACAGGGCGGGAATCAGCCCCAGCATTTT; abundance: -; v_gene: TRBV14; d_gene: -; j_gene: TRBJ1-5
CDR3aa: CASSHLDSQTQYF; CDR3nt: TGTGCCAGCAGCCACCTGGACTCACAGACCCAGTACTTC; abundance: -; v_gene: TRBV5-4; d_gene: -; j_gene: TRBJ2-5
CDR3aa: CASSEWGQGTDTQYF; CDR3nt: TGTGCCAGCAGTGAATGGGGACAGGGCACAGATACGCAGTATTTT; abundance: -; v_gene: TRBV6-1; d_gene: TRBD1; j_gene: TRBJ2-3
CDR3aa: CASSHSLAGAYEQYF; CDR3nt: TGTGCCAGCAGCCACTCACTAGCGGGAGCCTACGAGCAGTACTTC; abundance: -; v_gene: TRBV25-1; d_gene: TRBD2; j_gene: TRBJ2-7
CDR3aa: CAWVAGGADTQYF; CDR3nt: TGTGCCTGGGTAGCCGGGGGGGCAGATACGCAGTATTTT; abundance: -; v_gene: TRBV30; d_gene: TRBD2; j_gene: TRBJ2-3
CDR3aa: CASTRTSSEETQYF; CDR3nt: TGCGCCAGCACACGGACTAGCTCTGAAGAGACCCAGTACTTC; abundance: -; v_gene: TRBV5-1; d_gene: TRBD2; j_gene: TRBJ2-5
CDR3aa: CASSKPLSSGANVLTF; CDR3nt: TGTGCCAGCAGCAAACCCCTTTCCTCTGGGGCCAACGTCCTGACTTTC; abundance: -; v_gene: TRBV21-1; d_gene: -; j_gene: TRBJ2-6
CDR3aa: CASSPYGTGFTYEQYF; CDR3nt: TGTGCCAGCTCACCATACGGGACAGGGTTTACCTACGAGCAGTACTTC; abundance: -; v_gene: TRBV18; d_gene: TRBD1; j_gene: TRBJ2-7
CDR3aa: CASSYGTGRSSGGRDEQFF; CDR3nt: TGTGCCAGCAGTTACGGGACAGGGCGCTCTAGCGGAGGACGGGATGAGCAGTTCTTC; abundance: -; v_gene: TRBV2; d_gene: TRBD1; j_gene: TRBJ2-1
CDR3aa: CASSMAAESTDTQYF; CDR3nt: TGTGCCAGTAGTATGGCAGCGGAGAGCACAGATACGCAGTATTTT; abundance: few; v_gene: TRBV19; d_gene: -; j_gene: TRBJ2-3
CDR3aa: CASSLTGVAKNIQYF; CDR3nt: TGTGCCAGCAGCTTGACGGGGGTAGCCAAAAACATTCAGTACTTC; abundance: -; v_gene: TRBV5-5; d_gene: -; j_gene: TRBJ2-4
CDR3aa: CATSDETSRKQFF; CDR3nt: TGTGCCACCAGTGATGAGACTAGCCGAAAGCAGTTCTTC; abundance: -; v_gene: TRBV24-1; d_gene: TRBD2; j_gene: TRBJ2-1
CDR3aa: CASSSQSGTSGYYNEQFF; CDR3nt: TGTGCCAGCAGCTCACAGTCCGGGACTAGCGGATACTACAATGAGCAGTTCTTC; abundance: once; v_gene: TRBV7-2; d_gene: TRBD2; j_gene: TRBJ2-1
CDR3aa: CASSLEASGPYEQYF; CDR3nt: TGCGCCAGCAGCTTAGAAGCAAGCGGCCCCTACGAGCAGTACTTC; abundance: few; v_gene: TRBV5-1; d_gene: -; j_gene: TRBJ2-7
CDR3aa: CASSTTISGANVLTF; CDR3nt: TGTGCCAGCAGCACGACAATCTCTGGGGCCAACGTCCTGACTTTC; abundance: -; v_gene: TRBV6-2/TRBV6-3; d_gene: -; j_gene: TRBJ2-6
CDR3aa: CATSRERDPSTDTQYF; CDR3nt: TGTGCCACCAGCAGAGAGCGGGACCCTAGCACAGATACGCAGTATTTT; abundance: once; v_gene: TRBV15; d_gene: -; j_gene: TRBJ2-3
CDR3aa: CATIRTGGRNTEAFF; CDR3nt: TGTGCCACCATTAGGACAGGGGGTAGGAACACTGAAGCTTTCTTT; abundance: -; v_gene: TRBV19; d_gene: TRBD1; j_gene: TRBJ1-1
CDR3aa: CAWSQGGNQPQHF; CDR3nt: TGTGCCTGGAGTCAGGGGGGCAATCAGCCCCAGCATTTT; abundance: -; v_gene: TRBV30; d_gene: TRBD1; j_gene: TRBJ1-5
CDR3aa: CASSQGVNTEAFF; CDR3nt: TGTGCCAGCAGCCAAGGAGTGAACACTGAAGCTTTCTTT; abundance: -; v_gene: TRBV3-1/TRBV3-2; d_gene: -; j_gene: TRBJ1-1
CDR3aa: CASSSEQGDSPLHF; CDR3nt: TGTGCCAGCAGCTCGGAACAGGGGGATTCACCCCTCCACTTT; abundance: -; v_gene: TRBV5-6; d_gene: TRBD1; j_gene: TRBJ1-6
CDR3aa: CSLTGTGGNEQFF; CDR3nt: TGCAGCTTAACCGGGACAGGGGGCAATGAGCAGTTCTTC; abundance: -; v_gene: TRBV29-1; d_gene: TRBD1; j_gene: TRBJ2-1
CDR3aa: CASSLGLAGTDTQYF; CDR3nt: TGTGCCAGCAGCTTGGGGTTAGCGGGCACAGATACGCAGTATTTT; abundance: -; v_gene: TRBV5-6; d_gene: -; j_gene: TRBJ2-3
CDR3aa: CASPTEGAGDGELFF; CDR3nt: TGTGCCTCCCCGACCGAAGGGGCGGGGGACGGGGAGCTGTTTTTT; abundance: -; v_gene: TRBV30; d_gene: TRBD2; j_gene: TRBJ2-2